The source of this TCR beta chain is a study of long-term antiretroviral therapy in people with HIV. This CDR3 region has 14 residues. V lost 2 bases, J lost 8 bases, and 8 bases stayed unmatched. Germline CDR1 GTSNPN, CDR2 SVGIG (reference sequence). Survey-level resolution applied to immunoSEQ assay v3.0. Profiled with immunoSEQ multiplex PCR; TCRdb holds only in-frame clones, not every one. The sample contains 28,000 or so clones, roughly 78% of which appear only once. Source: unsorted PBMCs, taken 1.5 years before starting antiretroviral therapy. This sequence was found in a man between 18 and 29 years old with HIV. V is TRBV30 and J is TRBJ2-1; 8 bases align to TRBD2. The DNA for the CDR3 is TGTGCCTGGAGTCCCGGGGGGGCGGATTATGAGCAGTTCTTC. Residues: CAWSPGGADYEQFF.